The clone carrying this T cell receptor beta chain was picked up a small number of times. This record belongs to a study of T cells after yellow fever vaccination. TCRdb processed the 5' RACE reads anew with MiXCR; each CDR3 protein has one entry. The sample contains 250,000 or so distinct CDR3 sequences, 3.6% of which appear only once. This CDR3 is 14 amino acids long. The germline V gene has CDR1 SGHTA and CDR2 FQGNSA. The V end lost 1 base, the J end lost 3 bases, and 7 bases lay between the germline ends. Source: PBMCs, taken 15 days after the yellow fever booster vaccination. The rearrangement links TRBV7-2 to TRBJ1-5; no reliable D call. The clonotype originates from a man aged 18-30 years who received the YFV17D yellow fever vaccine. The CDR3 DNA reads as TGTGCCAGCAGCTTAGGCAGGAACAATCAGCCCCAGCATTTT. Translation: CASSLGRNNQPQHF.